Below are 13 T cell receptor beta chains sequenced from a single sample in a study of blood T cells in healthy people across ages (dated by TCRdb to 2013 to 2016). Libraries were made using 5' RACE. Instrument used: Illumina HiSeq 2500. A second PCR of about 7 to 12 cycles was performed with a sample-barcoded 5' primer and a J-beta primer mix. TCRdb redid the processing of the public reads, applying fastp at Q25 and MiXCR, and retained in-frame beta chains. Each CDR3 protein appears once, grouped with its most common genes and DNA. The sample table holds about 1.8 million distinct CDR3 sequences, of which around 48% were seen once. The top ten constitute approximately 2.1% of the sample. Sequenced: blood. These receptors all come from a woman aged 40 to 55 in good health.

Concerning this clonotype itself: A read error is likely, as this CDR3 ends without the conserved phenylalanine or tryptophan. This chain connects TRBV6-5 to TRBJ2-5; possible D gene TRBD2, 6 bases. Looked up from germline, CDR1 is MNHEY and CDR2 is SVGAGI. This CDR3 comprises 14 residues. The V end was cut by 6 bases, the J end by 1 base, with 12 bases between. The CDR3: CASSRIAVQETQYV. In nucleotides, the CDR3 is TGTGCCAGCAGCCGTATAGCGGTCCAAGAGACCCAGTACGTC.

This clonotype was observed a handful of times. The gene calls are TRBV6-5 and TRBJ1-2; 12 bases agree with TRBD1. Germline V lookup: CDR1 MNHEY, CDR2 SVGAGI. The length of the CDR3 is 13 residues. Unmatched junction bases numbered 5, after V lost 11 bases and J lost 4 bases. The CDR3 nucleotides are TGTGCCTCCACGGGACAGGGGGCCTATGGCTACACCTTC. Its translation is CASTGQGAYGYTF.

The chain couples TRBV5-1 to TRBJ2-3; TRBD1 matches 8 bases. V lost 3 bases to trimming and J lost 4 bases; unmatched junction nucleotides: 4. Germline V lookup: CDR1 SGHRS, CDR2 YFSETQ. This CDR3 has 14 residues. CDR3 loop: CASSWGQAADTQYF. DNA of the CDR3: TGCGCCAGCAGCTGGGGACAGGCGGCAGATACGCAGTATTTT.

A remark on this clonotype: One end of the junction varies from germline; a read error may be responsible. CDR3 loop: CASSYDGYSYNEQFF. CDR3 bases: TGCGCCAGCAGTTACGACGGTTACTCCTACAATGAGCAGTTCTTC. The V and J genes are TRBV6-2 or TRBV6-3 and TRBJ2-1; D remains ambiguous. The CDR3 has 15 residues. CDR1 MNHEY and CDR2 SVGEGT come from the germline V gene.

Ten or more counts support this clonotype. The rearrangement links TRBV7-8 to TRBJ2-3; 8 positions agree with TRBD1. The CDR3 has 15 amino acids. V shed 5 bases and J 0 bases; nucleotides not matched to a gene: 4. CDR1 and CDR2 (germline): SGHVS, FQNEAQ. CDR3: CASSQTGASTDTQYF. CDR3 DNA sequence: TGTGCCAGCAGCCAGACAGGGGCGAGCACAGATACGCAGTATTTT.

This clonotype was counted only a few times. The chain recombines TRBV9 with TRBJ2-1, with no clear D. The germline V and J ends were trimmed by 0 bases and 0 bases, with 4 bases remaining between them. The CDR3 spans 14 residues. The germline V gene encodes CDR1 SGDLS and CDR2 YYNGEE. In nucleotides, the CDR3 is TGTGCCAGCAGCGTAGCCTACTCCTACAATGAGCAGTTCTTC. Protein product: CASSVAYSYNEQFF.

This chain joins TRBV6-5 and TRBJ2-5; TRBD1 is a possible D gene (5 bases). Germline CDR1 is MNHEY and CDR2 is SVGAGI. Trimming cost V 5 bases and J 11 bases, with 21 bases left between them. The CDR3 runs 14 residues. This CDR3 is CASSVDKGANEQYF. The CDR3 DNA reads TGTGCCAGCAGTGTAGACAAAGGGGCCAATGAGCAGTACTTC.

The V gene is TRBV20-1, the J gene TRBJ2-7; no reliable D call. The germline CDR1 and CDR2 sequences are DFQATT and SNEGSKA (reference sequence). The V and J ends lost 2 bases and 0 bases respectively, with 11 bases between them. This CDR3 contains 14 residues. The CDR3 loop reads CSARRDPSSYEQYF. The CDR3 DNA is TGCAGTGCTAGACGAGACCCGAGCTCCTACGAGCAGTACTTC.

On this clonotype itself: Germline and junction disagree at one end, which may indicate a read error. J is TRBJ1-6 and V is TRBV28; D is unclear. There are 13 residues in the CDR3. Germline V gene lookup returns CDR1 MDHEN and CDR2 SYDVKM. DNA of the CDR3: TGTGCCAGCCGGACCCATCGGAATTCACCCCCCCACTTT. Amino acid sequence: CASRTHRNSPPHF.

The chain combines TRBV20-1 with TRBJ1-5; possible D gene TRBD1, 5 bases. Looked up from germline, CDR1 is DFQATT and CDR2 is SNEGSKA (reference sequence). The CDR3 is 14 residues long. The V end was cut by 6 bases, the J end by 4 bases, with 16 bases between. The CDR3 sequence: CSASKVGQNQPQHF. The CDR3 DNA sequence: TGCAGTGCCTCCAAGGTGGGGCAAAATCAGCCCCAGCATTTT.

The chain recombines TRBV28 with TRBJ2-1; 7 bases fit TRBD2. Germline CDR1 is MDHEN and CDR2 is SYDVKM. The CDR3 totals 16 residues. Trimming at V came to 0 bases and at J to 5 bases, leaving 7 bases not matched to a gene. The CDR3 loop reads CASSLWLKRGDNEQFF. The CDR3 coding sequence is TGTGCCAGCAGTTTATGGCTAAAGCGGGGAGACAATGAGCAGTTCTTC.

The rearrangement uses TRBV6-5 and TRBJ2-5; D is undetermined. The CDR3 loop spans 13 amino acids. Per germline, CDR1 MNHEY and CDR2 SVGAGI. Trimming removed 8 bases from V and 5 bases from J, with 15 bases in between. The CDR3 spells CASWTGATETQYF. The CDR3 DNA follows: TGTGCCAGCTGGACCGGTGCGACGGAGACCCAGTACTTC.

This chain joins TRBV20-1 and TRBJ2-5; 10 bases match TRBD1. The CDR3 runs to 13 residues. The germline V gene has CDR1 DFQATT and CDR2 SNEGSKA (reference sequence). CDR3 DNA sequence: TGCAGGGGTTCGGGACAGGGGTGGGAGACCCAGTACTTC. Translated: CRGSGQGWETQYF.